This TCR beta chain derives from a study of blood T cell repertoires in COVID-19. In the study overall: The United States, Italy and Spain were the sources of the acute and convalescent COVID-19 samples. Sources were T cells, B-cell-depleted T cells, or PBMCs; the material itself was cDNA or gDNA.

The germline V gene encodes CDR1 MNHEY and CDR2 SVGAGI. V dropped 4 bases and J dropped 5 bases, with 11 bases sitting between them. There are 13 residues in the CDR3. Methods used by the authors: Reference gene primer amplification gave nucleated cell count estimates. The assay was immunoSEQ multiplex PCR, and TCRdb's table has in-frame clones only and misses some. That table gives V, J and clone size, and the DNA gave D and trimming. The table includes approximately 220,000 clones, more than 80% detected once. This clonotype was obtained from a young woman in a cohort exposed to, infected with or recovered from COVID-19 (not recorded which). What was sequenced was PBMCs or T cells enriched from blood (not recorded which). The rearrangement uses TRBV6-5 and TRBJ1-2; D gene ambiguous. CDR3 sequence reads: CASSSEGVYGYTF. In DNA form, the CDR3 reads TGTGCCAGCAGTTCCGAGGGAGTTTATGGCTACACCTTC.